A selection of T cell receptor beta chains follows, all from one sample in a study of shared clonotypes between healthy human individuals. Clones were read by immunoSEQ multiplex PCR, and TCRdb kept only the in-frame ones, dropping some. The sample holds millions of clones, just over 90% seen once. The sample comprised naive CD4+ T cells from PBMCs. The receptor source for this set is a man aged 18 to 30 in good health. Some clones in this sample may be carry-over from other donors' samples. The CDR3 runs from the conserved cysteine through the conserved F or W. Each record gives: clone size, D gene, J gene, V gene, CDR3 protein, CDR3 DNA. D genes are given only for firm matches. Size is stated for part of the rows, as once, few or many counts, or as a class when the clone is expanded.

clone size: once
D gene: .
J gene: TRBJ2-5
V gene: TRBV5-1
CDR3 protein: CASSLPGWETQYF
CDR3 DNA: TGCGCCAGCAGCTTGCCGGGGTGGGAGACCCAGTACTTC

clone size: .
D gene: TRBD2
J gene: TRBJ2-1
V gene: TRBV7-6
CDR3 protein: CASSLGGRWDEQFF
CDR3 DNA: TGTGCCAGCAGCTTAGGCGGGAGGTGGGATGAGCAGTTCTTC

clone size: .
D gene: .
J gene: TRBJ2-7
V gene: TRBV5-1
CDR3 protein: CASSAAGATYEQYF
CDR3 DNA: TGCGCCAGCAGCGCCGCGGGGGCGACCTACGAGCAGTACTTC

clone size: .
D gene: .
J gene: TRBJ2-5
V gene: TRBV7-2
CDR3 protein: CASSLVWGETQYF
CDR3 DNA: TGTGCCAGCAGCTTAGTGTGGGGAGAGACCCAGTACTTC

clone size: .
D gene: .
J gene: TRBJ1-1
V gene: TRBV4-1
CDR3 protein: CASSPLGMTEAFF
CDR3 DNA: TGCGCCAGCAGCCCATTAGGTATGACTGAAGCTTTCTTT

clone size: .
D gene: .
J gene: TRBJ2-3
V gene: TRBV7-9
CDR3 protein: CASSLARWGADTQYF
CDR3 DNA: TGTGCCAGCAGCTTAGCGCGGTGGGGGGCAGATACGCAGTATTTT

clone size: .
D gene: .
J gene: TRBJ1-2
V gene: TRBV4-1
CDR3 protein: CASSQGTTLGYTF
CDR3 DNA: TGCGCCAGCAGTCAAGGGACAACCTTGGGCTACACCTTC

clone size: .
D gene: .
J gene: TRBJ2-3
V gene: TRBV14
CDR3 protein: CASEASGTDTQYF
CDR3 DNA: TGTGCCAGCGAGGCTAGCGGCACAGATACGCAGTATTTT

clone size: .
D gene: .
J gene: TRBJ2-3
V gene: TRBV5-1
CDR3 protein: CASSSQGRTDTQYF
CDR3 DNA: TGCGCCAGCAGCTCCCAGGGTCGCACAGATACGCAGTATTTT

clone size: .
D gene: .
J gene: TRBJ2-1
V gene: TRBV6-6
CDR3 protein: CASSYLYNEQFF
CDR3 DNA: TGTGCCAGCAGTTACTTGTACAATGAGCAGTTCTTC

clone size: .
D gene: .
J gene: TRBJ2-7
V gene: TRBV11-2
CDR3 protein: CASSSSLGPGSFYEQYF
CDR3 DNA: TGTGCCAGCAGCTCCTCCCTAGGGCCCGGGAGTTTCTACGAGCAGTACTTC

clone size: .
D gene: TRBD2
J gene: TRBJ2-2
V gene: TRBV10-3
CDR3 protein: CAISGPSGSVGELFF
CDR3 DNA: TGTGCCATCAGTGGCCCTAGCGGGAGCGTCGGGGAGCTGTTTTTT

clone size: .
D gene: TRBD2
J gene: TRBJ2-2
V gene: TRBV7-9
CDR3 protein: CASSPGLAGFTGELFF
CDR3 DNA: TGTGCCAGCAGCCCCGGACTAGCGGGATTCACCGGGGAGCTGTTTTTT

clone size: .
D gene: .
J gene: TRBJ2-1
V gene: TRBV5-1
CDR3 protein: CASSLDPPSSYNEQFF
CDR3 DNA: TGCGCCAGCAGCTTGGACCCACCGAGCTCCTACAATGAGCAGTTCTTC

clone size: .
D gene: TRBD1
J gene: TRBJ1-1
V gene: TRBV6-1
CDR3 protein: CASSEMARGYQNTEAFF
CDR3 DNA: TGTGCCAGCAGTGAGATGGCCAGGGGGTACCAGAACACTGAAGCTTTCTTT

clone size: .
D gene: TRBD2
J gene: TRBJ2-7
V gene: TRBV5-1
CDR3 protein: CASSRSTSGNEEQYF
CDR3 DNA: TGCGCCAGCAGCCGTTCGACTAGCGGGAATGAAGAGCAGTACTTC

clone size: .
D gene: .
J gene: TRBJ2-2
V gene: TRBV6-5
CDR3 protein: CASSYSMVGTGELFF
CDR3 DNA: TGTGCCAGCAGTTACTCGATGGTTGGCACCGGGGAGCTGTTTTTT

clone size: .
D gene: .
J gene: TRBJ2-1
V gene: TRBV4-3
CDR3 protein: CASSQDWGTDNNEQFF
CDR3 DNA: TGCGCCAGCAGCCAAGATTGGGGGACCGATAACAATGAGCAGTTCTTC

clone size: .
D gene: .
J gene: TRBJ2-6
V gene: TRBV5-6
CDR3 protein: CASSLGRSGANVLTF
CDR3 DNA: TGTGCCAGCAGCTTGGGGAGGTCTGGGGCCAACGTCCTGACTTTC

clone size: .
D gene: .
J gene: TRBJ2-1
V gene: TRBV10-2
CDR3 protein: CASSESVSSYNEQFF
CDR3 DNA: TGCGCCAGCAGTGAGTCGGTGAGCTCCTACAATGAGCAGTTCTTC

clone size: .
D gene: .
J gene: TRBJ2-1
V gene: TRBV30
CDR3 protein: CAWSVGYSNEQFF
CDR3 DNA: TGTGCCTGGAGTGTGGGCTATTCCAATGAGCAGTTCTTC

clone size: .
D gene: .
J gene: TRBJ2-2
V gene: TRBV7-8
CDR3 protein: CASSLSSTANTGELFF
CDR3 DNA: TGTGCCAGCAGCTTATCGTCCACCGCGAACACCGGGGAGCTGTTTTTT

clone size: .
D gene: .
J gene: TRBJ2-1
V gene: TRBV27
CDR3 protein: CASSYRSGSSYNEQFF
CDR3 DNA: TGTGCCAGCAGTTACCGTAGCGGAAGCTCCTACAATGAGCAGTTCTTC

clone size: .
D gene: TRBD1
J gene: TRBJ2-2
V gene: TRBV10-3
CDR3 protein: CAISGQGPSLGTGELFF
CDR3 DNA: TGTGCCATCAGCGGACAGGGGCCCTCTCTAGGCACCGGGGAGCTGTTTTTT

clone size: .
D gene: .
J gene: TRBJ2-1
V gene: TRBV29-1
CDR3 protein: CSVAGILGAEQFF
CDR3 DNA: TGCAGCGTCGCGGGGATACTTGGTGCTGAGCAGTTCTTC

clone size: .
D gene: .
J gene: TRBJ2-7
V gene: TRBV6-1
CDR3 protein: CASSTQRRDYEQYF
CDR3 DNA: TGTGCCAGCAGTACACAGAGGCGGGACTACGAGCAGTACTTC

clone size: once
D gene: .
J gene: TRBJ1-5
V gene: TRBV30
CDR3 protein: CAWSTRENQPQHF
CDR3 DNA: TGTGCCTGGAGTACCAGGGAGAATCAGCCCCAGCATTTT

clone size: .
D gene: TRBD2
J gene: TRBJ2-2
V gene: TRBV5-1
CDR3 protein: CASSFPWGGRSSSTGELFF
CDR3 DNA: TGCGCCAGCAGCTTCCCGTGGGGCGGGAGATCGTCGAGCACCGGGGAGCTGTTTTTT

clone size: .
D gene: .
J gene: TRBJ1-2
V gene: TRBV28
CDR3 protein: CASSPSQIFGYTF
CDR3 DNA: TGTGCCAGCAGTCCATCACAGATCTTCGGCTACACCTTC

clone size: .
D gene: .
J gene: TRBJ2-6
V gene: TRBV14
CDR3 protein: CASSQEVSSGANVLTF
CDR3 DNA: TGTGCCAGCAGCCAAGAGGTGTCCTCTGGGGCCAACGTCCTGACTTTC

clone size: .
D gene: .
J gene: TRBJ2-5
V gene: TRBV5-4
CDR3 protein: CASNTGGYQETQYF
CDR3 DNA: TGTGCCAGTAATACGGGCGGGTACCAAGAGACCCAGTACTTC

clone size: .
D gene: TRBD2
J gene: TRBJ2-1
V gene: TRBV29-1
CDR3 protein: CSVARTSYNEQFF
CDR3 DNA: TGCAGCGTCGCGAGGACTAGTTACAATGAGCAGTTCTTC

clone size: .
D gene: .
J gene: TRBJ1-4
V gene: TRBV27
CDR3 protein: CASSRRDKGKLFF
CDR3 DNA: TGTGCCAGCAGCCGCCGGGACAAGGGAAAACTGTTTTTT

clone size: .
D gene: .
J gene: TRBJ2-7
V gene: TRBV18
CDR3 protein: CASSPGGTYEQYF
CDR3 DNA: TGTGCCAGCTCACCGGGCGGAACCTACGAGCAGTACTTC

clone size: .
D gene: TRBD2
J gene: TRBJ2-1
V gene: TRBV7-3
CDR3 protein: CASSLEAGTSYNEQFF
CDR3 DNA: TGTGCCAGCAGCTTAGAAGCGGGGACCTCCTACAATGAGCAGTTCTTC

clone size: .
D gene: .
J gene: TRBJ2-1
V gene: TRBV4-2
CDR3 protein: CASSQDRGGTENNEQFF
CDR3 DNA: TGTGCCAGCAGCCAAGATCGTGGTGGTACAGAAAACAATGAGCAGTTCTTC

clone size: .
D gene: .
J gene: TRBJ2-1
V gene: TRBV10-3
CDR3 protein: CAISESRGVRSSYNEQFF
CDR3 DNA: TGTGCCATCAGTGAGTCTCGGGGTGTGAGGAGCTCCTACAATGAGCAGTTCTTC

clone size: .
D gene: TRBD2
J gene: TRBJ2-3
V gene: TRBV5-4
CDR3 protein: CASSKGLAGSSTDTQYF
CDR3 DNA: TGTGCCAGCAGCAAAGGACTAGCGGGATCTAGCACAGATACGCAGTATTTT

clone size: .
D gene: .
J gene: TRBJ1-2
V gene: TRBV5-8
CDR3 protein: CASRLRGPGLGYTF
CDR3 DNA: TGTGCCAGCAGACTACGAGGGCCCGGGCTCGGCTACACCTTC

clone size: .
D gene: .
J gene: TRBJ1-3
V gene: TRBV9
CDR3 protein: CASSARIRGGNTIYF
CDR3 DNA: TGTGCCAGCAGCGCCAGAATTCGGGGGGGAAACACCATATATTTT

clone size: .
D gene: .
J gene: TRBJ2-3
V gene: TRBV5-1
CDR3 protein: CASSAQLVGADTQYF
CDR3 DNA: TGCGCCAGCAGCGCACAACTAGTAGGGGCAGATACGCAGTATTTT

clone size: .
D gene: .
J gene: TRBJ2-1
V gene: TRBV29-1
CDR3 protein: CSVDDGRKGTYNEQFF
CDR3 DNA: TGCAGCGTTGATGACGGACGGAAAGGTACCTACAATGAGCAGTTCTTC

clone size: .
D gene: .
J gene: TRBJ1-2
V gene: TRBV28
CDR3 protein: CASSPIGDPPNYGYTF
CDR3 DNA: TGTGCCAGCAGTCCGATCGGGGACCCGCCTAACTATGGCTACACCTTC

clone size: .
D gene: .
J gene: TRBJ1-3
V gene: TRBV7-6
CDR3 protein: CASSLGGLPGNTIYF
CDR3 DNA: TGTGCCAGCAGCTTAGGCGGGCTTCCTGGAAACACCATATATTTT

clone size: .
D gene: TRBD1
J gene: TRBJ2-7
V gene: TRBV4-1
CDR3 protein: CASSRGTGDSYEQYF
CDR3 DNA: TGCGCCAGCAGCCGAGGAACAGGGGACTCCTACGAGCAGTACTTC

clone size: .
D gene: TRBD2
J gene: TRBJ2-7
V gene: TRBV7-2
CDR3 protein: CASSPGAGGRYEQYF
CDR3 DNA: TGTGCCAGCAGCCCAGGAGCGGGAGGGCGCTACGAGCAGTACTTC

clone size: .
D gene: .
J gene: TRBJ1-3
V gene: TRBV2
CDR3 protein: CASRGQYGNTIYF
CDR3 DNA: TGTGCCAGCAGGGGGCAGTACGGAAACACCATATATTTT

clone size: few
D gene: .
J gene: TRBJ1-5
V gene: TRBV5-1
CDR3 protein: CASSWEGGNQPQHF
CDR3 DNA: TGCGCCAGCAGCTGGGAGGGGGGCAATCAGCCCCAGCATTTT

clone size: .
D gene: .
J gene: TRBJ1-1
V gene: TRBV7-8
CDR3 protein: CASSLGPFNTEAFF
CDR3 DNA: TGTGCCAGCAGCTTGGGGCCCTTTAACACTGAAGCTTTCTTT

clone size: .
D gene: TRBD2
J gene: TRBJ2-3
V gene: TRBV9
CDR3 protein: CASSASSGSFTDTQYF
CDR3 DNA: TGTGCCAGCAGCGCCTCTAGCGGGAGCTTTACAGATACGCAGTATTTT

clone size: once
D gene: .
J gene: TRBJ2-1
V gene: TRBV30
CDR3 protein: CAWSGYNEQFF
CDR3 DNA: TGTGCCTGGTCCGGCTACAATGAGCAGTTCTTC

clone size: .
D gene: .
J gene: TRBJ2-3
V gene: TRBV5-6
CDR3 protein: CASSPRGAGATTDTQYF
CDR3 DNA: TGTGCCAGCAGCCCTCGTGGGGCGGGGGCAACCACAGATACGCAGTATTTT

clone size: once
D gene: .
J gene: TRBJ2-1
V gene: TRBV29-1
CDR3 protein: CSDKGTLGREQFF
CDR3 DNA: TGCAGCGATAAGGGGACCCTCGGCAGGGAGCAGTTCTTC

clone size: .
D gene: .
J gene: TRBJ1-3
V gene: TRBV6-1
CDR3 protein: CASSEWGDGNTIYF
CDR3 DNA: TGTGCCAGCAGTGAATGGGGAGATGGAAACACCATATATTTT